A selection of T cell receptor beta chains follows, all from one sample in a study of CD8 T cells in Susac syndrome. TCRdb itself ran the immunoSEQ multiplex PCR reads through MiXCR, one entry per CDR3 protein. The sample has around 190,000 distinct CDR3 sequences; approximately 95% are singletons. The sequencing sample was made of CD8+ T cells from PBMCs. All receptors derive from a human donor with multiple sclerosis. CDR3s include the opening cysteine and the closing phenylalanine or tryptophan.

v_call cdr3_aa
TRBV6-5 CASSYLETQYF
TRBV29-1 CSVEDPTSGPYNEQFF
TRBV7-9 CASEQDRVVNEQFF
TRBV6-2/TRBV6-3 CASKRFKRGPDEQFF
TRBV9 CASSVDGYEQYF
TRBV2 CARHARDSQETQYF
TRBV20-1 CSARRPVLRANYGYTF
TRBV3-1 CASSRGFGKQPQHF
TRBV9 CASSGQTVYYGYTF
TRBV29-1 CSVEDGGRVYNEQFF
TRBV2 CASSVSGHGFATNEKLFF
TRBV29-1 CSVPSGMSGYTF
TRBV15 CATSSPARDTQYF
TRBV19 CASSAGQVNNQPQHF
TRBV7-2 CASSPLGGSQETQYF
TRBV27 CASSLLAGGRWNEQFF
TRBV2 CASSIYGYTF
TRBV27 CASSRSGRPQHF
TRBV20-1 CSARASGGSGAYNSPLHF
TRBV5-6 CASSFMTGGSVNEQFF
TRBV5-6 CASSLGSRNQPQHF
TRBV4-1 CASSQGGAATYEQYF
TRBV4-1 CASSQDSGEAFF
TRBV3-1 CASSHLVTPGPNNYGYTF
TRBV6-4 CASSDSSGDRGTDTQYF
TRBV28 CASSGPGAYSYEQYF
TRBV13 CASSLAGDPYEQYF
TRBV29-1 CSVVSGVFTEAFF
TRBV27 CASSSVGQPQHF
TRBV2 CASRGLAGVSEQYF
TRBV28 CASSVGSEQYF